A single sample gave rise to the 29 T cell receptor beta chains below, sequenced in a study of cytomegalovirus exposure and HLA in healthy donors. The primer mix had 60 Vbeta and 13 Jbeta primers. Produced via immunoSEQ multiplex PCR; TCRdb's table is partial and in-frame only. The table has 130,000 to 150,000 clones, about 79% seen once; the top ten hold 4.1%. The material sequenced was PBMCs. These receptors all stem from a middle-aged man in good health and CMV-seropositive.

The chain has TRBV7-2 and TRBJ2-3; maybe TRBD2 (5 bases). There are 16 residues in the CDR3. Trimming removed 2 bases from V and 0 bases from J, with 12 bases in between. The germline CDR1 and CDR2 sequences are SGHTA and FQGNSA. The CDR3 DNA follows: TGTGCCAGCAGCTTATGGGTAGCGAGTAGCACAGATACGCAGTATTTT. As protein: CASSLWVASSTDTQYF.

The chain joins TRBV12-5 to TRBJ2-1; 7 bases agree with TRBD2. This CDR3 region has 16 residues. J gave up 4 bases and V 5 bases, and 11 bases lay outside the gene matches. The germline V gene encodes CDR1 LGHNT and CDR2 FRNRAP. CDR3 region: CASGIPGGVKYNEQFF. CDR3 sequence (DNA): TGTGCTAGTGGTATTCCGGGGGGTGTCAAGTACAATGAGCAGTTCTTC.

V gene TRBV4-1 combines with J gene TRBJ1-6; 8 positions match TRBD1. CDR1 and CDR2 (germline): MGHRA, YSYEKL. This CDR3 is built from 17 residues. Trimming took 6 bases from V and 7 from J; bases not matched to a gene: 14. This CDR3 reads CASRYLQGATVNSPLHF. The DNA for the CDR3 is TGCGCCAGCAGGTATCTCCAGGGGGCCACCGTCAATTCACCCCTCCACTTT.

The gene calls are TRBV2 and TRBJ2-7, with D hard to call. Germline V lookup: CDR1 SNHLY, CDR2 FYNNEI. The CDR3 sequence is 10 residues long. The germline V and J ends were trimmed by 8 bases and 3 bases, with 5 bases remaining between them. This CDR3 is CASASYEQYF. The CDR3 nucleotides are TGTGCCAGCGCCAGCTACGAGCAGTACTTC.

The J gene is TRBJ2-1, the V gene TRBV5-5, with 10 bases that match TRBD2. Germline CDR1 and CDR2: SGHKS and YYEKEE (reference sequence). The CDR3 has 15 amino acids. The trim removed 4 bases at V and 8 bases at J, leaving 9 bases unmatched. The CDR3 region is CASSPGGSGGYEQFF. CDR3 sequence (DNA): TGTGCCAGCAGCCCGGGGGGTAGCGGGGGGTATGAGCAGTTCTTC.

The rearrangement uses TRBV9 and TRBJ1-1; a possible D gene is TRBD1 (6 bases). The length of the CDR3 is 14 residues. Trimming shortened V by 4 bases and J by 6 bases, and 16 bases separated the two germline ends. CDR1 is SGDLS, CDR2 YYNGEE, per germline. The chain's CDR3 is CASSLNPTGAEAFF. The CDR3 bases are TGTGCCAGCAGCTTAAACCCGACAGGCGCTGAAGCTTTCTTT.

This chain joins TRBV6-1 and TRBJ2-3, with 13 bases identical to TRBD2. Trimming took 3 bases from V and 4 from J; bases not matched to a gene: 7. Germline V gene lookup returns CDR1 MNHNS and CDR2 SASEGT. The CDR3 consists of 17 residues. The chain's CDR3 is CASSDILAGGLADTQYF. The CDR3 region has the DNA TGTGCCAGCAGTGATATACTAGCGGGGGGGCTGGCAGATACGCAGTATTTT.

The CDR3 loop reads CASVGQFYEQYF. The CDR3 coding sequence is TGTGCCAGCGTCGGACAGTTCTACGAGCAGTACTTC. The V call is TRBV2, the J call TRBJ2-7; D is possibly TRBD1 (6 bases). Germline lookup yields CDR1 SNHLY and CDR2 FYNNEI. V lost 8 bases to trimming and J lost 3 bases, with 11 bases between them. The length of the CDR3 is 12 residues.

The genes are TRBV11-2 and TRBJ1-3; possibly TRBD1 for D (5 bases). The CDR3 is 12 residues long. V was trimmed by 5 bases and J by 8 bases, leaving 10 bases between them. The germline V gene has CDR1 SGHAT and CDR2 FQNNGV. The CDR3 reads CASSPTGDTIYF. In DNA form, the CDR3 reads TGTGCCAGCAGCCCTACGGGGGACACCATATATTTT.

This clone was counted a few times. The V gene is TRBV27, the J gene TRBJ1-2; D is perhaps TRBD1 (5 bases). CDR3 length: 14 residues. Trimming took off 2 bases at V and 1 base at J, with 8 bases between the two ends. Germline V lookup: CDR1 MNHEY, CDR2 SMNVEV (reference sequence). The CDR3 is CASSLQGGNYGYTF. DNA for the CDR3: TGTGCCAGCAGTTTACAGGGAGGTAACTATGGCTACACCTTC.

V usage is TRBV7-2 and J usage is TRBJ2-7; D gene unclear. The CDR3 totals 14 residues. Trimming shortened V by 1 base and J by 0 bases, and 7 bases separated the two germline ends. Per germline, CDR1 SGHTA and CDR2 FQGNSA. In nucleotides, the CDR3 is TGTGCCAGCAGCTTAGGGCGGAACTCCTACGAGCAGTACTTC. This translates into CASSLGRNSYEQYF.

Written as DNA, the CDR3 is TGTGCTAGTGCCCTCCGGGGGACTGCCTCTGGAAACACCATATATTTT. This gives the protein CASALRGTASGNTIYF. The chain has TRBV12-5 and TRBJ1-3; tentatively, D is TRBD1 (5 bases). Germline assignment: CDR1 LGHNT and CDR2 FRNRAP. CDR3 length: 16 amino acids. V was cut by 7 bases and J by 0 bases, with 16 bases left in between.

The CDR3 region is CATSRAGKTSGGEAFF. CDR3 bases: TGTGCCACCAGCAGAGCGGGGAAAACCAGTGGAGGTGAAGCTTTCTTT. The gene calls are TRBV15 and TRBJ1-1; D unclear. Germline CDR1 reads LNHNV; CDR2 reads YYDKDF (reference sequence). This CDR3 region has 16 residues. The germline V and J ends were trimmed by 1 base and 7 bases, with 19 bases remaining between them.

This chain joins TRBV19 and TRBJ1-5; D gene uncertain. Deletions cut 5 bases from V and 2 bases from J, with 19 bases between. Germline V CDR1 and CDR2: LNHDA, SQIVND (reference sequence). This CDR3 has 17 residues. The CDR3 DNA reads as TGTGCCAGTAGTTCCCAAGGACTTTACCAGGGCAATCAGCCCCAGCATTTT. Protein sequence: CASSSQGLYQGNQPQHF.

This clone came up once. This sequence joins TRBV19 and TRBJ1-1; D is perhaps TRBD1 (5 bases). V lost 3 bases to trimming and J lost 5 bases, with 16 bases between them. CDR1 and CDR2 from the germline V gene are LNHDA and SQIVND (reference sequence). The CDR3 is made up of 15 amino acids. The CDR3 coding sequence is TGTGCCAGTAGTATCGGGCAGGGTCGTGGGACTGAAGCTTTCTTT. It translates to CASSIGQGRGTEAFF.

The chain recombines TRBV10-1 with TRBJ1-2; 12 positions agree with TRBD1. CDR1 WNHNN and CDR2 SYGVQD come from the germline V gene (reference sequence). The CDR3 is 16 amino acids. V gave up 7 bases and J gave up 4 bases; unmatched junction bases: 10. CDR3 coding DNA: TGCGCCAGCACCCCGGGACAGGGGGCGGCCCCCTATGGCTACACCTTC. Its protein is CASTPGQGAAPYGYTF.

The chain couples TRBV18 to TRBJ1-1; 8 nucleotides agree with TRBD1. Germline V gives CDR1 KGHSH, CDR2 LQKENI. This CDR3 is 14 amino acids long. The V and J ends lost 5 bases and 4 bases, in that order; junction bases with no gene match: 6. The DNA of the CDR3 is TGTGCCAGCTCAGCAGACAGGGGAGTCACTGAAGCTTTCTTT. This encodes CASSADRGVTEAFF. Supplemented by reference TRBV18 and TRBJ1-1, the full variable domain reads NAGVMQNPRHLVRRRGQEARLRCSPMKGHSHVYWYRQLPEEGLKFMVYLQKENIIDESGMPKERFSAEFPKEGPSILRIQQVVRGDSAAYFCASSADRGVTEAFFGQGTRLTVV.

The rearrangement links TRBV11-2 to TRBJ2-7, with D possibly being TRBD2 (7 bases). Per the germline V gene, CDR1 is SGHAT and CDR2 is FQNNGV. V lost 5 bases, J lost 7 bases, and 15 bases lay in between. The CDR3 consists of 13 residues. The CDR3 bases are TGTGCCAGCAGCCGGGGGGCCCAGGGGGAGCAGTACTTC. Translation gives CASSRGAQGEQYF.

This clone was counted a single time. This chain joins TRBV5-8 and TRBJ1-5; D call uncertain. Per the germline V gene, CDR1 is SGHTS and CDR2 is YDEGEE. V was clipped by 1 base and J by 4 bases, with 6 bases between them. The CDR3 is 13 amino acids. In nucleotides, the CDR3 is TGTGCCAGCAGCTTGCAAGCGAATCAGCCCCAGCATTTT. It specifies CASSLQANQPQHF.

The sample holds a few counts of this clone. V is TRBV18 and J is TRBJ1-2; 10 bases line up with TRBD1. The V and J ends lost 3 bases and 2 bases, in that order; junction bases with no gene match: 6. Germline V gives CDR1 KGHSH, CDR2 LQKENI. This CDR3 comprises 16 residues. CDR3 sequence (DNA): TGTGCCAGCTCACCCACCCCGGGACAGGGGAACTATGGCTACACCTTC. Encoded protein: CASSPTPGQGNYGYTF.

The chain recombines TRBV9 with TRBJ1-1; 10 nucleotides agree with TRBD1. The length of the CDR3 is 16 residues. The trim removed 6 bases at V and 5 bases at J, leaving 13 bases unmatched. Germline CDR1 reads SGDLS; CDR2 reads YYNGEE. The CDR3 coding sequence is TGTGCCAGCACCAAAGGGGACAGGGGAGAAAAAACTGAAGCTTTCTTT. It yields the protein CASTKGDRGEKTEAFF. The full variable domain, completed using reference TRBV9 and TRBJ1-1, is DSGVTQTPKHLITATGQRVTLRCSPRSGDLSVYWYQQSLDQGLQFLIQYYNGEERAKGNILERFSAQQFPDLHSELNLSSLELGDSALYFCASTKGDRGEKTEAFFGQGTRLTVV.

This rearrangement joins TRBV4-1 to TRBJ1-2; possibly TRBD1 for D (5 bases). This CDR3 has 13 amino acids. The V end was cut by 4 bases, the J end by 2 bases, with 8 bases between. Germline CDR1 reads MGHRA; CDR2 reads YSYEKL. CDR3 residues: CASSLGLNYGYTF. For the CDR3, the DNA is TGCGCCAGCAGCCTGGGACTGAACTATGGCTACACCTTC.

The V gene is TRBV18, the J gene TRBJ2-2, with 8 positions matching TRBD1. CDR3 length equals 14 residues. V lost 5 bases, J lost 7 bases, and 6 bases stayed unmatched. CDR1 is KGHSH and CDR2 is LQKENI in the germline V gene. In DNA form, the CDR3 reads TGTGCCAGCTCAGATCAGGGGGCCATCGGGGAGCTGTTTTTT. Amino acid sequence: CASSDQGAIGELFF.

V and J are TRBV15 and TRBJ2-5; TRBD2 aligns across 13 bases. CDR3 size: 19 residues. Trimming took 5 bases from V and 5 from J; bases not matched to a gene: 17. CDR1 and CDR2 from the germline V gene are LNHNV and YYDKDF (reference sequence). The CDR3 reads CATSGWTKTSGGPRETQYF. The CDR3 DNA sequence: TGTGCCACCAGCGGATGGACAAAGACTAGCGGGGGGCCCCGGGAGACCCAGTACTTC.

A single count supports this clone. The chain has TRBV28 and TRBJ2-5, with 7 bases identical to TRBD2. Germline V gives CDR1 MDHEN, CDR2 SYDVKM. The CDR3 is made up of 15 amino acids. V dropped 3 bases and J dropped 3; count of bases not matched to a gene: 7. CDR3 DNA sequence: TGTGCCAGCAGTTTGGCTTCGGGGGGTGAAGAGACCCAGTACTTC. It codes for CASSLASGGEETQYF.

A note on this clone: The junction differs from germline at one of its ends, possibly a read error. This chain uses TRBV7-9 with TRBJ2-1; a possible D gene is TRBD1 (5 bases). This CDR3 comprises 14 residues. The germline CDR1 and CDR2 sequences are SEHNR and FQNEAQ (reference sequence). DNA of the CDR3: TGTTCCAGCAGCTTCACCGACAGATACAATGAGCAGTTCTTC. This encodes CSSSFTDRYNEQFF. Together with reference TRBV7-9 and TRBJ2-1, the CDR3 gives the full variable domain: DTGVSQNPRHKITKRGQNVTFRCDPISEHNRLYWYRQTLGQGPEFLTYFQNEAQLEKSRLLSDRFSAERPKGSFSTLEIQRTEQGDSAMYLCSSSFTDRYNEQFFGPGTRLTVL.

The V call is TRBV28, the J call TRBJ1-6; D unresolved. The V gene lost 5 bases and the J gene lost 0 bases, with 8 bases spanning the gap. Germline loops: CDR1 MDHEN, CDR2 SYDVKM. The CDR3 runs to 15 residues. For the CDR3, the DNA is TGTGCCAGCAGTCGAGAGAGCTCCTATAATTCACCCCTCCACTTT. This encodes CASSRESSYNSPLHF.

CDR3 nucleotides: TGTGCCTGGAGTAAGACTAGCGGGAGTTACGAGCAGTACTTC. Protein: CAWSKTSGSYEQYF. The chain carries TRBV30 and TRBJ2-7; 12 bases match TRBD2. This CDR3 spans 14 amino acids. Trimming removed 2 bases from V and 4 bases from J; junction bases left unmatched: 3. From germline, CDR1 is GTSNPN and CDR2 SVGIG (reference sequence).

This chain joins TRBV5-4 and TRBJ1-3; 7 positions match TRBD1. The CDR3 loop spans 14 amino acids. From germline, CDR1 is SGHNT and CDR2 YYREEE (reference sequence). V gave up 4 bases and J gave up 2 bases; unmatched junction bases: 3. The CDR3 sequence is CASSGGGAGNTIYF. As DNA, the CDR3 is TGTGCCAGCAGCGGAGGGGGCGCTGGAAACACCATATATTTT.